This T cell receptor beta chain stems from a study of cytomegalovirus exposure and HLA in healthy donors. CDR1 and CDR2 (germline): GTSNPN, SVGIG (reference sequence). The length of the CDR3 is 15 residues. Trimming cost V 0 bases and J 7 bases, with 18 bases left between them. The PCR used 60 Vbeta and 13 Jbeta primers. Sequenced by immunoSEQ multiplex PCR; TCRdb stores in-frame clones only, minus some. The table lists under 200,000 clones, about four fifths of them singletons. As to this clone: Its matching antigen is unknown.

Study observations and caveats: More clonal expansion characterized HLA-associated TCR beta chains than equally common others in a later analysis. Association with HLA alleles at 0.05 false discovery rate was found for around 15,000 TCR beta sequences in a later analysis. In a later analysis, a genetic analysis reported fewer productive-TCR N-insertions in an Asian-associated ancestry cluster than the cohort average. Presence/absence analysis assumed near-uniform sequencing depth across donors.

Sequenced: PBMCs. This chain uses TRBV30 with TRBJ1-2, with D maybe TRBD1 (5 bases). This receptor was taken from a male donor in good health and CMV-seropositive. CDR3 in DNA: TGTGCCTGGAGTGTATCGGCAGGGCGGGGAGGTGGCTACACCTTC. This translates into CAWSVSAGRGGGYTF. Together with reference TRBV30 and TRBJ1-2, the CDR3 gives the full variable domain: SQTIHQWPATLVQPVGSPLSLECTVEGTSNPNLYWYRQAAGRGLQLLFYSVGIGQISSEVPQNLSASRPQDRQFILSSKKLLLSDSGFYLCAWSVSAGRGGGYTFGSGTRLTVV.